This T cell receptor (beta chain) was sequenced during a study of blood T cell repertoires in COVID-19. Study-wide context: Both acute and convalescent COVID-19 samples were obtained from the United States, Italy and Spain. T cells, B-cell-depleted T cells, or PBMCs supplied cDNA or gDNA.

Authors' processing steps: Amplifying reference gene primers gave estimates of nucleated cell counts. The repertoire was sequenced with immunoSEQ multiplex PCR; TCRdb's copy has only in-frame clones and lacks some. V and J calls and clone size are as listed in that table; D and trimming were resolved from the DNA. In the table there are about 100,000 clones, around 86% of which are singletons. Unmatched junction bases numbered 3, after V lost 4 bases and J lost 7 bases. The CDR3 length is 14 residues. Germline-derived CDR1 and CDR2 are ENHRY and SYGVKD. Cohorts were determined from participant-reported clinical history.

This TCR came from a woman between 45 and 65 years old who had recovered from COVID-19. The V and J genes are TRBV10-3 and TRBJ2-1; 11 positions match TRBD2. The sample comprised PBMCs or T cells enriched from blood (not recorded which). Here the CDR3 DNA reads TGTGCCATCAGTGTAGCGGGGGGGAGTAATGAGCAGTTCTTC. Its protein product is CAISVAGGSNEQFF.